The 18 T cell receptor beta chains given below trace back to one sample, sequenced in a study of blood T cell repertoires in COVID-19. Assay: immunoSEQ multiplex PCR; the TCRdb copy retains only in-frame clones and omits some. The sample holds roughly 160,000 clones, around 88% seen once. Input material: peripheral blood. Every receptor here comes from a woman aged 65 to 85 who had recovered from COVID-19.

The rearrangement uses TRBV4-1 and TRBJ2-1; D perhaps matches TRBD2 (5 bases). V was clipped by 2 bases and J by 1 base, with 9 bases between them. The length of the CDR3 is 15 residues. Per germline, CDR1 MGHRA and CDR2 YSYEKL. CDR3 amino acids: CASSQSAESYNEQFF. The DNA for the CDR3 is TGCGCCAGCAGCCAATCAGCGGAGTCCTACAATGAGCAGTTCTTC.

The genes are TRBV3-1 (or the pseudogene TRBV3-2) and TRBJ1-4, with D possibly matching TRBD1 (5 bases). CDR1 LGHDT and CDR2 YNNKEL come from the germline V gene (reference sequence). Trimming left V 0 bases short and J 7 bases short, with 9 bases between. This CDR3 spans 14 amino acids. The CDR3 sequence is CASSQDLGGEKLFF. The CDR3 DNA sequence: TGTGCCAGCAGCCAAGATCTGGGGGGTGAAAAACTGTTTTTT.

This chain joins TRBV30 and TRBJ1-5; D remains unclear. The CDR3 is 13 amino acids. Deletions cut 4 bases from V and 2 bases from J, with 9 bases between. The V gene's germline CDR1 is GTSNPN and CDR2 SVGIG (reference sequence). CDR3 region: CAWNLGGNQPQHF. DNA of the CDR3: TGTGCCTGGAACCTGGGCGGCAATCAGCCCCAGCATTTT.

The chain combines TRBV6-6 with TRBJ1-1; D remains unclear. The CDR3 is 16 amino acids. CDR1 and CDR2 (germline): MNHNY, SVGAGI (reference sequence). The V end lost 4 bases, the J end lost 4 bases, and 19 bases lay between the germline ends. In DNA form, the CDR3 reads TGTGCCAGCAGTTCCCCCCGGGGAAGATGGGGCACTGAAGCTTTCTTT. This sequence encodes CASSSPRGRWGTEAFF.

This CDR3 is CASSLLLGGNPTGANVLTF. CDR3 bases: TGTGCCAGCAGCCTTCTTTTGGGGGGGAACCCCACTGGGGCCAACGTCCTGACTTTC. The V and J genes are TRBV13 and TRBJ2-6; 7 nucleotides align to TRBD2. The germline CDR1 and CDR2 sequences are PRHDT and FYEKMQ (reference sequence). The CDR3 loop spans 19 amino acids. After removal of 5 bases from V and 2 bases from J, the junction contained 15 bases not matched to a gene.

In regard to this clone: Other DNA sequences in the same sample also yield this CDR3. This chain links TRBV9 with TRBJ1-2; 7 bases match TRBD1. The CDR3 is 17 amino acids. J was trimmed by 4 bases and V by 4 bases; bases with no gene match: 16. Germline loops: CDR1 SGDLS, CDR2 YYNGEE. The CDR3 is CASSPRQGVAHIYGYTF. DNA of the CDR3: TGTGCCAGCAGCCCGCGCCAGGGGGTCGCCCACATCTATGGCTACACCTTC.

This chain connects TRBV2 to TRBJ1-1; 7 nucleotides align to TRBD1. Germline lookup yields CDR1 SNHLY and CDR2 FYNNEI. The CDR3 has 13 amino acids. Trimming removed 6 bases from V and 7 bases from J; junction bases left unmatched: 8. The CDR3 coding sequence is TGTGCCAGCAGCAGGGACAGACAAAGTGAAGCTTTCTTT. Translation: CASSRDRQSEAFF.

The chain recombines TRBV11-2 with TRBJ1-2; D is ambiguous. The CDR3 has 14 residues. V was clipped by 3 bases and J by 8 bases, with 16 bases between them. Germline assignment: CDR1 SGHAT and CDR2 FQNNGV. In DNA, the CDR3 is TGTGCCAGCAGCTTCCGGTCCCCACTGGTCGGCTACACCTTC. The encoded protein is CASSFRSPLVGYTF.

V is TRBV11-2 and J is TRBJ2-5, with 7 nucleotides matching TRBD2. Germline trimming cut 7 bases from V and 1 base from J; bases unmatched to any gene: 6. Germline CDR1 reads SGHAT; CDR2 reads FQNNGV. The CDR3 consists of 14 residues. CDR3 DNA: TGTGCCAGCACCACGGGGGAGGGCCAAGAGACCCAGTACTTC. Translating gives CASTTGEGQETQYF. The full variable domain, completed using reference TRBV11-2 and TRBJ2-5, is EAGVAQSPRYKIIEKRQSVAFWCNPISGHATLYWYQQILGQGPKLLIQFQNNGVVDDSQLPKDRFSAERLKGVDSTLKIQPAKLEDSAVYLCASTTGEGQETQYFGPGTRLLVL.

The V call is TRBV18, the J call TRBJ1-5, with a possible D match to TRBD1 (5 bases). The CDR3 has 15 residues. Trimming took off 2 bases at V and 4 bases at J, with 12 bases between the two ends. Looked up from germline, CDR1 is KGHSH and CDR2 is LQKENI. This CDR3 is CASSPGAPGNQPQHF. DNA of the CDR3: TGTGCCAGCTCACCAGGGGCCCCCGGGAATCAGCCCCAGCATTTT.

The chain couples TRBV5-1 to TRBJ2-2; TRBD2 matches 7 bases. This CDR3 is built from 17 residues. Germline V gene lookup returns CDR1 SGHRS and CDR2 YFSETQ. V lost 2 bases to trimming and J lost 0 bases; unmatched junction nucleotides: 7. CDR3 coding DNA: TGCGCCAGCAGCTTCCCCCCTAGCGGACCGAACACCGGGGAGCTGTTTTTT. Its protein product is CASSFPPSGPNTGELFF.

The rearrangement joins TRBV28 to TRBJ2-7, with 8 bases identical to TRBD2. V trimming: 5 bases; J trimming: 8 bases; junction bases outside the gene matches: 17. CDR1 and CDR2 (germline): MDHEN, SYDVKM. This CDR3 has 16 residues. The CDR3 DNA reads as TGTGCCAGCAGTCCCCCAAGCGGGAGCGACCTACGCAAGCAGTACTTC. Translated: CASSPPSGSDLRKQYF. Based on the CDR3 plus reference TRBV28 and TRBJ2-7, the full variable domain is DVKVTQSSRYLVKRTGEKVFLECVQDMDHENMFWYRQDPGLGLRLIYFSYDVKMKEKGDIPEGYSVSREKKERFSLILESASTNQTSMYLCASSPPSGSDLRKQYFGPGTRLTVT.

The gene calls are TRBV5-8 and TRBJ1-3, with 7 bases matching TRBD1. Germline V gene data show CDR1 as SGHTS and CDR2 as YDEGEE. This CDR3 region has 15 residues. The V and J ends lost 4 bases and 4 bases, in that order; junction bases with no gene match: 8. In nucleotides, the CDR3 is TGTGCCAGCAGCCCCGACAGGGTTGAAGGAAACACCATATATTTT. Translating gives CASSPDRVEGNTIYF.

The chain recombines TRBV19 with TRBJ1-1; D is undetermined. The V gene lost 1 base and the J gene lost 2 bases, with 8 bases spanning the gap. Germline CDR1 and CDR2: LNHDA and SQIVND (reference sequence). CDR3 length: 14 amino acids. CDR3: CASSIGQANTEAFF. As DNA, the CDR3 is TGTGCCAGTAGTATAGGGCAGGCCAACACTGAAGCTTTCTTT. Filled out from reference TRBV19 and TRBJ1-1, the complete variable domain reads DGGITQSPKYLFRKEGQNVTLSCEQNLNHDAMYWYRQDPGQGLRLIYYSQIVNDFQKGDIAEGYSVSREKKESFPLTVTSAQKNPTAFYLCASSIGQANTEAFFGQGTRLTVV.

The chain is built from TRBV11-2 and TRBJ2-7, with 7 positions matching TRBD2. Germline V gene data show CDR1 as SGHAT and CDR2 as FQNNGV. The junction had 10 bases not matched to a gene; V was cut back by 0 bases and J by 2 bases. The CDR3 runs 17 residues. CDR3 nucleotides: TGTGCCAGCAGCTTAGATTGGCTCGGGGGGACCGCCTACGAGCAGTACTTC. Amino acids: CASSLDWLGGTAYEQYF.

J is TRBJ1-1 and V is TRBV9; D might be TRBD1 (5 bases). Trimming stripped 3 bases from V and 3 bases from J, with 9 bases between. The germline V gene has CDR1 SGDLS and CDR2 YYNGEE. The CDR3 is 13 residues long. In DNA form, the CDR3 reads TGTGCCAGCAGCGCATGGGGGGACACTGAAGCTTTCTTT. Translated, it gives CASSAWGDTEAFF.

The chain combines TRBV29-1 with TRBJ2-1; TRBD2 matches at 9 bases. The ends lost 1 base at V and 2 bases at J; junction bases unmatched: 0. Germline V CDR1 and CDR2: SQVTM, ANQGSEA. This CDR3 is 14 amino acids long. CDR3: CSVEGLAAYNEQFF. DNA for the CDR3: TGCAGCGTTGAAGGACTAGCGGCCTACAATGAGCAGTTCTTC.

V is TRBV5-1 and J is TRBJ2-7; D gene unclear. V was cut by 4 bases and J by 0 bases, with 11 bases left in between. The CDR3 extends over 14 amino acids. Germline-derived CDR1 and CDR2 are SGHRS and YFSETQ. CDR3 amino acids: CASSPVADSYEQYF. The CDR3 region has the DNA TGCGCCAGCAGCCCGGTGGCGGACTCCTACGAGCAGTACTTC.